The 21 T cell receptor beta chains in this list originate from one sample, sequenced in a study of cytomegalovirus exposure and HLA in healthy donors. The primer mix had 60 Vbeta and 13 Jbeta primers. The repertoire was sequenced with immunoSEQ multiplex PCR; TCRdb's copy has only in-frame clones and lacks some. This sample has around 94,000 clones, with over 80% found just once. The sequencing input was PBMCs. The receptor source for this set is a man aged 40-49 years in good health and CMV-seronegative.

This chain's CDR3 is CASTGTAGTEAFF. CDR3 coding DNA: TGTGCCAGCACTGGGACAGCTGGCACTGAAGCTTTCTTT. The rearrangement uses TRBV7-9 and TRBJ1-1; 7 positions agree with TRBD1. The CDR3 contains 13 residues. V was pared by 7 bases and J by 4 bases, with 6 bases of the junction left unmatched. The germline V gene has CDR1 SEHNR and CDR2 FQNEAQ (reference sequence).

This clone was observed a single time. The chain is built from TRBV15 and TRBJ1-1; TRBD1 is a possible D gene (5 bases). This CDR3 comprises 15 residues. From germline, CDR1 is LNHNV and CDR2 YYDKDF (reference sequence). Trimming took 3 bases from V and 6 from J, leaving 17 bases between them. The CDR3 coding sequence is TGTGCCACCAGCAGGGGGACTTTTGGGATCGCTGAAGCTTTCTTT. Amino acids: CATSRGTFGIAEAFF.

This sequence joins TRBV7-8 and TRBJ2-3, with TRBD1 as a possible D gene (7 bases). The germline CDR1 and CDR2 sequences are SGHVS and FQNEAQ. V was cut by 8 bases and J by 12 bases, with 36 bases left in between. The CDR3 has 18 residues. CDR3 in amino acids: CASAPMPDAGQLQIFQYF. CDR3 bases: TGTGCCAGCGCCCCCATGCCGGACGCGGGACAGCTCCAAATTTTTCAGTATTTT.

The DNA for the CDR3 is TGTGCCAGCCGGGACAGAGCAGTACCCAAGCAGCCCCAGCATTTT. Protein product: CASRDRAVPKQPQHF. This chain connects TRBV2 to TRBJ1-5; 7 bases line up with TRBD1. CDR1 and CDR2 from the germline V gene are SNHLY and FYNNEI. The CDR3 runs to 15 residues. V gave up 8 bases and J gave up 7 bases; unmatched junction bases: 14.

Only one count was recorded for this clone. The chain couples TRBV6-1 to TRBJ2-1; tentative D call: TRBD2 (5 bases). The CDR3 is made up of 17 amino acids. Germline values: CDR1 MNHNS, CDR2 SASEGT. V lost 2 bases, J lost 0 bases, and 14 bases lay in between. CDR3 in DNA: TGTGCCAGCAGTGAATGGTTAGTTGGGAGCTCCTACAATGAGCAGTTCTTC. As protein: CASSEWLVGSSYNEQFF.

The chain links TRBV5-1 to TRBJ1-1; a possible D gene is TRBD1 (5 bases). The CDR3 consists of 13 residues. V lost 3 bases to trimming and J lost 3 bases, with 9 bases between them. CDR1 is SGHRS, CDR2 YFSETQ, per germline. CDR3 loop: CASSSSGDTEAFF. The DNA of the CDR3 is TGCGCCAGCAGCTCATCGGGGGACACTGAAGCTTTCTTT.

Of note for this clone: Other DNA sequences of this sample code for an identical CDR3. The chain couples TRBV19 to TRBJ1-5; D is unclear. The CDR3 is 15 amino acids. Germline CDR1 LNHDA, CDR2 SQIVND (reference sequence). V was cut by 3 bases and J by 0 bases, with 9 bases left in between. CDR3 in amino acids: CASSIGGYSNQPQHF. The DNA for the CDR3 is TGTGCCAGTAGTATCGGCGGCTATAGCAATCAGCCCCAGCATTTT.

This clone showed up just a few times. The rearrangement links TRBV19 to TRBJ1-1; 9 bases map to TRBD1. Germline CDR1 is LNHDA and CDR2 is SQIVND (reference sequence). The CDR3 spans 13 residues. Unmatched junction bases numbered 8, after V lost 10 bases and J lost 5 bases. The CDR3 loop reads CATKDRGWTEAFF. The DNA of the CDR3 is TGTGCCACTAAAGACAGGGGGTGGACTGAAGCTTTCTTT. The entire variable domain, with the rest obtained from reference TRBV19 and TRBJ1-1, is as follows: DGGITQSPKYLFRKEGQNVTLSCEQNLNHDAMYWYRQDPGQGLRLIYYSQIVNDFQKGDIAEGYSVSREKKESFPLTVTSAQKNPTAFYLCATKDRGWTEAFFGQGTRLTVV.

The CDR3 is CASSRDSHTLTNTGELFF. In DNA, the CDR3 is TGCGCCAGCAGCCGGGACAGCCACACCTTAACGAACACCGGGGAGCTGTTTTTT. This sequence joins TRBV5-1 and TRBJ2-2, with 7 nucleotides matching TRBD1. The CDR3 consists of 18 residues. Trimming removed 4 bases from V and 0 bases from J; junction bases left unmatched: 12. Germline loops: CDR1 SGHRS, CDR2 YFSETQ.

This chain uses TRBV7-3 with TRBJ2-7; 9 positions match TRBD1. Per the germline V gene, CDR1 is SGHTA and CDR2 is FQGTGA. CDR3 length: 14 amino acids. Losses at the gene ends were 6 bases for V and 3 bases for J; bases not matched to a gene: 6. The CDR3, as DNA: TGTGCCAGCAGTCCCGGGACAGGGCGCTACGAGCAGTACTTC. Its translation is CASSPGTGRYEQYF.

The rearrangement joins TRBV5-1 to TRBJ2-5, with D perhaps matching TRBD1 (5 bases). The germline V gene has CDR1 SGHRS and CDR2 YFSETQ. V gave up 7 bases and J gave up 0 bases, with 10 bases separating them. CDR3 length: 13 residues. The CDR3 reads CASSTDNQETQYF. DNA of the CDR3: TGCGCCAGCTCCACGGACAACCAAGAGACCCAGTACTTC. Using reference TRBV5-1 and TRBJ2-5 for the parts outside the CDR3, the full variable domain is KAGVTQTPRYLIKTRGQQVTLSCSPISGHRSVSWYQQTPGQGLQFLFEYFSETQRNKGNFPGRFSGRQFSNSRSEMNVSTLELGDSALYLCASSTDNQETQYFGPGTRLLVL.

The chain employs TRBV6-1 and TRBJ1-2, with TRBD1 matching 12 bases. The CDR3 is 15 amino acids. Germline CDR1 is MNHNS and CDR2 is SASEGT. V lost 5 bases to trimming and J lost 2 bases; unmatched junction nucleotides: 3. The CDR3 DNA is TGTGCCAGCAGTACCGGGACAGGGGGCAACTATGGCTACACCTTC. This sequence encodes CASSTGTGGNYGYTF.

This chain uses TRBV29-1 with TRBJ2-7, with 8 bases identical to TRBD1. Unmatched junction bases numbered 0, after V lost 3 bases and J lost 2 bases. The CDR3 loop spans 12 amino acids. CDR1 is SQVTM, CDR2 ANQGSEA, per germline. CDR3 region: CSVEDRAYEQYF. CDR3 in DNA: TGCAGCGTTGAGGACAGGGCCTACGAGCAGTACTTC.

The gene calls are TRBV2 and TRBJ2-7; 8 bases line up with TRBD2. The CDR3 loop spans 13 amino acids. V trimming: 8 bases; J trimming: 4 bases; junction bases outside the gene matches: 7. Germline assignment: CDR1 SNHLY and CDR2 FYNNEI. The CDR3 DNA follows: TGTGCCAGCCAGACTAGCGCATTATACGAGCAGTACTTC. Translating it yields CASQTSALYEQYF.

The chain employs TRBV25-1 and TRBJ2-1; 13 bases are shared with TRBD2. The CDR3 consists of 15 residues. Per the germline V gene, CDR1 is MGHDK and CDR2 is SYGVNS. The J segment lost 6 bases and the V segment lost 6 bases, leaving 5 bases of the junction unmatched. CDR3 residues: CASREGLAGFNEQFF. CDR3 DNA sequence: TGTGCCAGCAGGGAGGGACTAGCGGGGTTCAATGAGCAGTTCTTC.

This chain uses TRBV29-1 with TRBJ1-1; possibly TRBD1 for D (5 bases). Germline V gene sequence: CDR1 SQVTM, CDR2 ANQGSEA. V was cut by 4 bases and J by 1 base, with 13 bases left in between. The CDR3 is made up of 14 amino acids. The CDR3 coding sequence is TGCAGCGTTGCCATACGGGGGGGGAACACTGAAGCTTTCTTT. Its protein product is CSVAIRGGNTEAFF.

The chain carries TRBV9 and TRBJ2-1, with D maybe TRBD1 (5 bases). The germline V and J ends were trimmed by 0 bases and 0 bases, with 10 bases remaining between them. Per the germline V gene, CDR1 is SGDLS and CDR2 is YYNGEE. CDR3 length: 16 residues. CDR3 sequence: CASSVEGNPSYNEQFF. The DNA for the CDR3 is TGTGCCAGCAGCGTAGAGGGGAACCCCTCCTACAATGAGCAGTTCTTC.

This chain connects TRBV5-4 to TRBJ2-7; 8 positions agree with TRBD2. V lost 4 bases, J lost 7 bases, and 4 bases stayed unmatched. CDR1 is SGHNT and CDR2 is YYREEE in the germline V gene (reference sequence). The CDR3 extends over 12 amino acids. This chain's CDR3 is CASSRGGREQYF. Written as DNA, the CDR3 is TGTGCCAGCAGCCGGGGGGGACGGGAGCAGTACTTC.

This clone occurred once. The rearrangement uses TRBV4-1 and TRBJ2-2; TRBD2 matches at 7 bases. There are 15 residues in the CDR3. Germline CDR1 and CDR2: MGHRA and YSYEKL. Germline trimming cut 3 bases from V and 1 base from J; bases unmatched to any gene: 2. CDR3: CASSHPGGNTGELFF. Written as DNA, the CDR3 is TGCGCCAGCAGCCACCCGGGAGGGAACACCGGGGAGCTGTTTTTT.

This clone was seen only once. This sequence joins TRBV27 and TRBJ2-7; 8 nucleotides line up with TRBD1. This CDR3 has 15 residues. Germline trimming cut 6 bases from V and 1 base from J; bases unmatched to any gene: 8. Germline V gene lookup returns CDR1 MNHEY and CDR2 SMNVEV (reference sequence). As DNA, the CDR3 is TGTGCCAGCAGCGATGTCGGGACAGGATCCTACGAGCAGTACTTC. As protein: CASSDVGTGSYEQYF.

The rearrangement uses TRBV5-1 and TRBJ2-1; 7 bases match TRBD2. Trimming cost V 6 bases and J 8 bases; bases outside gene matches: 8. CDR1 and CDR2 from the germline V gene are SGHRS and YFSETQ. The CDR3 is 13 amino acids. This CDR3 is CASTIPAGDEQFF. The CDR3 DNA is TGCGCCAGCACTATCCCGGCGGGGGATGAGCAGTTCTTC.